Listed here is a single TCR beta chain. Antigen unknown. PCR primers comprised 60 Vbeta and 13 Jbeta primers. Some clones are missing from TCRdb's copy, which holds only in-frame ones; the method was immunoSEQ multiplex PCR. The table shows roughly 58,000 clones, with around 83% occurring only once. This record belongs to a study of cytomegalovirus exposure and HLA in healthy donors. Background on the study: Of several hundred genotyped donors, 70% to 85% clustered with self-reported Caucasian donors.

Study-wide findings and caveats: Associated with HLA alleles at 0.05 false discovery rate in a later analysis were fewer than 20,000 TCR beta sequences. A later analysis found TCR association rates differed by HLA locus, highest for DRB1 and lowest for HLA-C.

V lost 6 bases, J lost 7 bases, and 14 bases stayed unmatched. From germline, CDR1 is SNHLY and CDR2 FYNNEI. This CDR3 is built from 16 residues. The sequence came from a human donor in good health. The chain combines TRBV2 with TRBJ2-1; 8 bases are a match to TRBD2. The sample was PBMCs. The CDR3 region is CASSHATSGTRNEQFF. CDR3 nucleotides: TGTGCCAGCAGCCATGCCACTAGCGGTACCCGGAATGAGCAGTTCTTC. Filled out from reference TRBV2 and TRBJ2-1, the complete variable domain reads EPEVTQTPSHQVTQMGQEVILRCVPISNHLYFYWYRQILGQKVEFLVSFYNNEISEKSEIFDDQFSVERPDGSNFTLKIRSTKLEDSAMYFCASSHATSGTRNEQFFGPGTRLTVL.